The 9 T cell receptor beta chains in this list originate from one sample, sequenced in a study of blood T cell repertoires in COVID-19. Clones were read by immunoSEQ multiplex PCR, and TCRdb kept only the in-frame ones, dropping some. The repertoire holds around 100,000 clones, with around 84% as singletons. The source material was peripheral blood. All receptors come from a human donor in a cohort sampled during active COVID-19.

The chain has TRBV4-3 and TRBJ2-7, with 8 bases that match TRBD1. The CDR3 spans 14 residues. The V and J ends lost 1 base and 6 bases, in that order; junction bases with no gene match: 5. CDR1 is LGHNA, CDR2 YSLEER, per germline. The CDR3 sequence: CASSQGTGPGEQYF. In DNA form, the CDR3 reads TGCGCCAGCAGCCAAGGGACAGGGCCGGGCGAGCAGTACTTC.

The chain is built from TRBV11-3 and TRBJ2-5; 10 nucleotides agree with TRBD2. The length of the CDR3 is 16 residues. V was pared by 5 bases and J by 4 bases, with 10 bases of the junction left unmatched. Germline CDR1 reads SGHNT; CDR2 reads YENEEA. Here the CDR3 reads CASSPSVAGGVETQYF. The CDR3 DNA reads TGTGCCAGCAGCCCTAGCGTAGCGGGGGGCGTAGAGACCCAGTACTTC.

This clone was detected only a few times. The chain joins TRBV7-9 to TRBJ2-4, with a possible D match to TRBD2 (6 bases). Germline loops: CDR1 SEHNR, CDR2 FQNEAQ (reference sequence). The V end was cut by 5 bases, the J end by 7 bases, with 15 bases between. This CDR3 is 14 amino acids long. The CDR3 is CASSRPGVVNIQYF. The CDR3 region has the DNA TGTGCCAGCAGCCGGCCGGGGGTGGTGAACATTCAGTACTTC. The whole variable domain, remainder taken from reference TRBV7-9 and TRBJ2-4, is DTGVSQNPRHKITKRGQNVTFRCDPISEHNRLYWYRQTLGQGPEFLTYFQNEAQLEKSRLLSDRFSAERPKGSFSTLEIQRTEQGDSAMYLCASSRPGVVNIQYFGAGTRLSVL.

This clone was seen a single time. The genes are TRBV11-3 and TRBJ2-1, with 7 bases identical to TRBD2. Looked up from germline, CDR1 is SGHNT and CDR2 is YENEEA. J gave up 5 bases and V 1 base, and 5 bases lay outside the gene matches. The CDR3 is 15 residues long. CDR3 sequence: CASSLGGGGHNEQFF. The CDR3 DNA reads TGTGCCAGCAGCTTAGGGGGCGGGGGTCACAATGAGCAGTTCTTC. The full variable domain, with the rest looked up from reference TRBV11-3 and TRBJ2-1, is EAGVVQSPRYKIIEKKQPVAFWCNPISGHNTLYWYLQNLGQGPELLIRYENEEAVDDSQLPKDRFSAERLKGVDSTLKIQPAELGDSAVYLCASSLGGGGHNEQFFGPGTRLTVL.

The gene calls are TRBV5-4 and TRBJ2-7, with 7 nucleotides matching TRBD1. After removal of 4 bases from V and 6 bases from J, the junction contained 7 bases not matched to a gene. CDR3 length equals 13 residues. Germline V gene lookup returns CDR1 SGHNT and CDR2 YYREEE (reference sequence). Written as DNA, the CDR3 is TGTGCCAGCAGCCTTAATACAGGGGTCGAGCAGTACTTC. It yields the protein CASSLNTGVEQYF.

The V and J genes are TRBV6-5 and TRBJ2-2, with 7 bases lining up with TRBD2. The CDR3 has 15 residues. V trimming: 6 bases; J trimming: 2 bases; junction bases outside the gene matches: 6. In germline, CDR1 is MNHEY, CDR2 SVGAGI. For the CDR3, the DNA is TGTGCCAGCAGGTCACCGGGACTAAACACCGGGGAGCTGTTTTTT. The encoded protein is CASRSPGLNTGELFF.

This chain uses TRBV5-1 with TRBJ1-1; no clear D gene. Germline CDR1 reads SGHRS; CDR2 reads YFSETQ. V gave up 7 bases and J gave up 8 bases, with 12 bases separating them. This CDR3 region has 11 residues. The CDR3 spells CASLEGQEAFF. As DNA, the CDR3 is TGCGCCAGCCTAGAGGGTCAGGAAGCTTTCTTT. The entire variable domain, with the rest obtained from reference TRBV5-1 and TRBJ1-1, is as follows: KAGVTQTPRYLIKTRGQQVTLSCSPISGHRSVSWYQQTPGQGLQFLFEYFSETQRNKGNFPGRFSGRQFSNSRSEMNVSTLELGDSALYLCASLEGQEAFFGQGTRLTVV.

The chain joins TRBV12-3 or TRBV12-4 to TRBJ2-3, with D possibly matching TRBD2 (6 bases). V shed 5 bases and J shed 11 bases, with 17 bases lying between them. This CDR3 is 13 amino acids long. The CDR3 sequence: CASSPLQEGKQYF. For the CDR3, the DNA is TGTGCCAGCAGTCCCCTTCAGGAGGGAAAGCAGTATTTT.

The CDR3 here is CASGLRLQGIGEQFF. In DNA form, the CDR3 reads TGTGCTAGTGGTTTGCGCCTTCAGGGCATCGGTGAGCAGTTCTTC. The chain employs TRBV12-5 and TRBJ2-1; weak D call: TRBD1 (5 bases). The length of the CDR3 is 15 residues. Trimming removed 2 bases from V and 9 bases from J, with 17 bases in between. CDR1 is LGHNT and CDR2 is FRNRAP in the germline V gene.